The 26 T cell receptor beta chains presented below share a single source sample, sequenced in a study of regulatory T cells in long-lasting Graves disease (dated by TCRdb to the early 2020s). Library preparation was by multiplex PCR. The sequencer was an Illumina HiSeq 4000. TCR beta libraries were built with iRepertoire HTBI primers and Arm-PCR amplification of CDR3 regions. TCRdb trimmed the raw reads at Q25, called clones with MiXCR and kept productive beta chains. Merged by CDR3 protein, the rows form single entries marked with the most common genes and DNA. In all, the sample holds roughly 610,000 distinct CDR3 sequences, and 15% to 20% of those were seen once. The ten largest clones capture 12% of the sample. Read against the paper, the sample's time point label means: newly diagnosed GD, antithyroid drugs for less than 3 months. RNA was extracted from PBMCs in TRIzol for both TCR sequencing and RNA sequencing.

These same data were also listed under a study on T cells in Graves' hyperthyroidism and ophthalmopathy.

Here the sequenced sample was peripheral blood mononuclear cells (PBMCs), taken at new diagnosis, from a patient treated with antithyroid drugs. The receptors originated from a young man with Graves disease. Donor details come from another sample of the same person, matched by shared clones.

Here the CDR3 DNA reads TGTGCCAGCAGCCCAAAAGCCGGGGGGCGGTTGGGTGAGCAGTTCTTC. It codes for CASSPKAGGRLGEQFF. The chain is built from TRBV11-3 and TRBJ2-1; maybe TRBD2 (7 bases). Per germline, CDR1 SGHNT and CDR2 YENEEA. V shed 5 bases and J shed 9 bases, with 23 bases lying between them. This CDR3 spans 16 amino acids.

The J gene is TRBJ1-1, the V gene TRBV19, with D maybe TRBD1 (5 bases). This CDR3 is built from 13 residues. V lost 8 bases and J lost 5, with 15 bases in between. CDR1 is LNHDA and CDR2 is SQIVND in the germline V gene (reference sequence). CDR3 nucleotide sequence: TGTGCCAGTCGCTGGGACTCGGGGACTGAAGCTTTCTTT. Translation gives CASRWDSGTEAFF.

This clonotype was seen many times. The chain carries TRBV5-1 and TRBJ2-5, with TRBD2 matching 9 bases. The CDR3 loop spans 15 amino acids. The ends lost 4 bases at V and 1 base at J; junction bases unmatched: 5. Germline lookup yields CDR1 SGHRS and CDR2 YFSETQ. CDR3 nucleotides: TGCGCCAGCAGCAGTAGCGGGGGCTTCCAAGAGACCCAGTACTTC. This encodes CASSSSGGFQETQYF.

This chain uses TRBV19 with TRBJ1-1; D is possibly TRBD1 (5 bases). Germline V CDR1 and CDR2: LNHDA, SQIVND (reference sequence). Trimming removed 5 bases at V and 7 bases at J, with 14 bases between. The CDR3 contains 13 residues. The CDR3 reads CASSLGPVLEAFF. Here the CDR3 DNA reads TGTGCCAGTAGTTTGGGACCGGTTCTTGAAGCTTTCTTT.

This clonotype was counted many times. This chain links TRBV2 with TRBJ1-1; D ambiguous. Germline CDR1 is SNHLY and CDR2 is FYNNEI. This CDR3 has 15 amino acids. Trimming cost V 4 bases and J 6 bases, with 18 bases left between them. The CDR3: CASSVEGLPSSEAFF. The CDR3 DNA is TGTGCCAGCAGTGTCGAAGGACTCCCATCCTCTGAAGCTTTCTTT.

This clonotype was seen a handful of times. The rearrangement uses TRBV5-1 and TRBJ2-7; 8 bases line up with TRBD2. This CDR3 has 16 residues. From germline, CDR1 is SGHRS and CDR2 YFSETQ. The J segment lost 0 bases and the V segment lost 4 bases, leaving 9 bases of the junction unmatched. The CDR3 DNA follows: TGCGCCAGCAGCCGGGCCCCTAGCGGGCTCTCCTACGAGCAGTACTTC. Encoded protein: CASSRAPSGLSYEQYF.

Many counts were recorded for this clonotype. The chain employs TRBV6-5 and TRBJ1-2, with D unresolved. Trimming pared 0 bases from V and 6 bases from J, leaving 14 bases between. Germline V CDR1 and CDR2: MNHEY, SVGAGI. The CDR3 sequence is 15 residues long. The CDR3 protein is CASSYSKGSEHGYTF. The CDR3 region has the DNA TGTGCCAGCAGTTACTCGAAAGGGAGCGAGCATGGCTACACCTTC.

The chain employs TRBV27 and TRBJ2-2; either TRBD1 or TRBD2 may fit D (5 bases each). Germline CDR1 is MNHEY and CDR2 is SMNVEV (reference sequence). Trimming removed 5 bases from V and 15 bases from J, with 19 bases in between. CDR3 length: 13 residues. CDR3 bases: TGTGCCAGCAGTACCCGGGACCGAGCCAAGTTGTTTTTT. This encodes CASSTRDRAKLFF.

This clonotype was seen ten or more times. V is TRBV2 and J is TRBJ2-7; 8 bases are shared with TRBD1. J was trimmed by 7 bases and V by 3 bases; bases with no gene match: 2. Germline CDR1 and CDR2: SNHLY and FYNNEI. The CDR3 has 12 residues. The CDR3 nucleotides read TGTGCCAGCAGTGACAGGGGGCCTGAGCAGTACTTC. Amino acids: CASSDRGPEQYF.

This clonotype was seen more than once but under ten times. The chain couples TRBV2 to TRBJ1-4; no firm D call. The CDR3 contains 13 residues. Trimming removed 7 bases at V and 8 bases at J, with 14 bases between. CDR1 and CDR2 (germline): SNHLY, FYNNEI. This CDR3 reads CASTSAYWEKLFF. CDR3 nucleotide sequence: TGTGCCAGCACTAGTGCTTATTGGGAAAAACTGTTTTTT.

This clonotype was detected ten times or more. The rearrangement uses TRBV2 and TRBJ2-7; perhaps TRBD2 as D (5 bases). The CDR3 sequence is 13 residues long. The germline CDR1 and CDR2 sequences are SNHLY and FYNNEI. Trimming removed 7 bases at V and 3 bases at J, with 13 bases between. CDR3 region: CASIGRGYYEQYF. DNA of the CDR3: TGTGCCAGCATCGGCCGGGGATACTACGAGCAGTACTTC.

The chain recombines TRBV28 with TRBJ2-1, with D possibly called TRBD1 or TRBD2 (5 bases each). Germline-derived CDR1 and CDR2 are MDHEN and SYDVKM. The germline V and J ends were trimmed by 3 bases and 9 bases, with 9 bases remaining between them. The CDR3 extends over 12 amino acids. In DNA form, the CDR3 reads TGTGCCAGCAGTTTGGGGGTGGGTGAGCAGTTCTTC. Translation: CASSLGVGEQFF.

This clonotype was seen at least ten times. The gene calls are TRBV27 and TRBJ2-1, with 11 bases lining up with TRBD2. This CDR3 has 16 amino acids. The germline V gene has CDR1 MNHEY and CDR2 SMNVEV (reference sequence). V lost 5 bases and J lost 4; bases outside the gene matches: 7. For the CDR3, the DNA is TGTGCCAGCAGTCTCATAGCGGGAGGGTTTTACAATGAGCAGTTCTTC. Translating gives CASSLIAGGFYNEQFF.

This clonotype was recorded many times. The V and J genes are TRBV20-1 and TRBJ2-7; D possibly corresponds to TRBD2 (5 bases). Trimming removed 3 bases at V and 0 bases at J, with 12 bases between. There are 14 residues in the CDR3. Germline V gene data show CDR1 as DFQATT and CDR2 as SNEGSKA (reference sequence). The CDR3 DNA reads as TGCAGTGCTAGTCGCGGACTTTCCTCCTACGAGCAGTACTTC. Protein: CSASRGLSSYEQYF.

The chain employs TRBV4-1 and TRBJ2-1; D not resolved. Germline CDR1 is MGHRA and CDR2 is YSYEKL. CDR3 length: 12 amino acids. Trimming took off 0 bases at V and 9 bases at J, with 6 bases between the two ends. CDR3 in amino acids: CASSQDWAEQFF. The CDR3 nucleotides read TGCGCCAGCAGCCAAGATTGGGCTGAGCAGTTCTTC.

This clonotype was seen repeatedly, ten times or more. This chain links TRBV5-1 with TRBJ2-7, with 7 bases matching TRBD1. The germline gives CDR1 SGHRS, CDR2 YFSETQ. Trimming at V came to 4 bases and at J to 3 bases, leaving 7 bases not matched to a gene. This CDR3 region has 14 residues. As DNA, the CDR3 is TGCGCCAGCAGCGCCCTAGACAGGGTCTACGAGCAGTACTTC. It codes for CASSALDRVYEQYF.

This clonotype has at least ten counts. The chain combines TRBV11-1 with TRBJ2-7, with 9 nucleotides matching TRBD2. This CDR3 comprises 15 residues. Losses at the gene ends were 5 bases for V and 0 bases for J; bases not matched to a gene: 5. Germline CDR1 SGHAT, CDR2 FQDESV (reference sequence). For the CDR3, the DNA is TGTGCCAGCAGCCAAAGCGGGGGGAACTCCTACGAGCAGTACTTC. It yields the protein CASSQSGGNSYEQYF.

This clonotype was found many times. V usage is TRBV27 and J usage is TRBJ2-3, with 9 nucleotides matching TRBD2. The CDR3 covers 14 residues. CDR1 MNHEY and CDR2 SMNVEV come from the germline V gene (reference sequence). Trimming cost V 4 bases and J 5 bases; bases outside gene matches: 4. The CDR3, as DNA: TGTGCCAGCAGTTCTAGCGGGATAGGAGATACGCAGTATTTT. Translating it yields CASSSSGIGDTQYF.

This clonotype came up many times. The chain is built from TRBV20-1 and TRBJ2-7, with 14 bases fitting TRBD2. Germline trimming cut 0 bases from V and 4 bases from J; bases unmatched to any gene: 5. There are 16 residues in the CDR3. Germline CDR1 DFQATT, CDR2 SNEGSKA (reference sequence). Written as DNA, the CDR3 is TGCAGTGCTAGAGATCGACTAGCGGGAGGGTGGTACGAGCAGTACTTC. Protein sequence: CSARDRLAGGWYEQYF.

This clonotype was counted a few times. The rearrangement joins TRBV27 to TRBJ2-7, with no clear D. The CDR3 covers 14 residues. Trimming took off 2 bases at V and 0 bases at J, with 8 bases between the two ends. Looked up from germline, CDR1 is MNHEY and CDR2 is SMNVEV (reference sequence). The CDR3: CASSLKLHSYEQYF. CDR3 nucleotides: TGTGCCAGCAGTTTAAAGCTACACTCCTACGAGCAGTACTTC.

This clonotype appeared a few times. V and J are TRBV24-1 and TRBJ2-2; 11 positions agree with TRBD2. The CDR3 sequence is 20 residues long. Germline-derived CDR1 and CDR2 are KGHDR and SFDVKD. V shed 0 bases, J shed 0 bases, and the junction held 8 bases outside the gene matches. DNA for the CDR3: TGTGCCACCAGTGATTTGACCCCTTTAGCGGGAGGGGCGAACACCGGGGAGCTGTTTTTT. This gives the protein CATSDLTPLAGGANTGELFF.

This clonotype was counted at least ten times. The CDR3 bases are TGCAGTGCCTTCAAGGTGGACTTGTCCGTTGGCTACACCTTC. Its protein product is CSAFKVDLSVGYTF. The rearrangement uses TRBV20-1 and TRBJ1-2; D is unresolved. V was clipped by 6 bases and J by 7 bases, with 21 bases between them. The CDR3 consists of 14 residues. The germline V gene encodes CDR1 DFQATT and CDR2 SNEGSKA (reference sequence).

Ten or more counts support this clonotype. The V and J genes are TRBV5-8 and TRBJ2-5; D remains unclear. The CDR3 spans 12 residues. Germline loops: CDR1 SGHTS, CDR2 YDEGEE. Trimming pared 9 bases from V and 2 bases from J, leaving 11 bases between. CDR3 bases: TGTGCCACCTCTACTGAGCAAGAGACCCAGTACTTC. It codes for CATSTEQETQYF.

The sample holds many counts of this clonotype. This chain links TRBV7-6 with TRBJ2-6; D is possibly TRBD2 (6 bases). The CDR3 has 18 amino acids. Germline V gene data show CDR1 as SGHVS and CDR2 as FNYEAQ. The V gene lost 5 bases and the J gene lost 4 bases, with 21 bases spanning the gap. The CDR3 region is CASSLGREPVYGANVLTF. CDR3 DNA: TGTGCCAGCAGCCTAGGGCGGGAACCGGTTTACGGGGCCAACGTCCTGACTTTC.

This clonotype was picked up many times. V is TRBV2 and J is TRBJ2-7; 9 nucleotides agree with TRBD2. The germline CDR1 and CDR2 sequences are SNHLY and FYNNEI. The CDR3 length is 14 residues. The trim removed 4 bases at V and 8 bases at J, leaving 9 bases unmatched. The CDR3 protein is CASSAAGGTEKQYF. The CDR3 nucleotides are TGTGCCAGCAGTGCGGCGGGAGGGACTGAAAAGCAGTACTTC. Supplemented by reference TRBV2 and TRBJ2-7, the full variable domain reads EPEVTQTPSHQVTQMGQEVILRCVPISNHLYFYWYRQILGQKVEFLVSFYNNEISEKSEIFDDQFSVERPDGSNFTLKIRSTKLEDSAMYFCASSAAGGTEKQYFGPGTRLTVT.

This clonotype was counted between two and nine times. The chain carries TRBV30 and TRBJ1-2, with a tentative D call TRBD1 (5 bases). CDR1 and CDR2 (germline): GTSNPN, SVGIG (reference sequence). The CDR3 length is 13 residues. V dropped 0 bases and J dropped 8 bases, with 13 bases sitting between them. The CDR3 DNA sequence: TGTGCCTGGAGTGTGGGGCAGGTAGGCGGCTACACCTTC. This encodes CAWSVGQVGGYTF.